Included here is one TCR beta chain sequence, with context. Sequencing was performed with immunoSEQ multiplex PCR; in TCRdb, only in-frame clones are kept and a portion is missing. The table records tens of thousands of clones, approximately 88% of them present only once. Specified time point: pretreatment peripheral blood. The source of the sample is a study of PD-L1 blockade in urothelial cancer. Study overall: Patients' histories included 0 to 3 prior chemotherapy regimens. Investigators checked blood 3 weeks (second dose) and 6 weeks after treatment start.

CDR3 length equals 15 residues. Trimming cost V 4 bases and J 3 bases, with 13 bases left between them. Per the germline V gene, CDR1 is SGDLS and CDR2 is YYNGEE. The TCR sequence derives from a woman aged 55-75 years with urothelial cancer. The sample in question was PBMCs, obtained around atezolizumab (anti-PD-L1) treatment. The chain recombines TRBV9 with TRBJ1-4, with D uncertain. The CDR3 protein is CASSRSWESNEKLFF. The CDR3 DNA is TGTGCCAGCAGCCGTTCATGGGAGTCTAATGAAAAACTGTTTTTT. Supplemented by reference TRBV9 and TRBJ1-4, the full variable domain reads DSGVTQTPKHLITATGQRVTLRCSPRSGDLSVYWYQQSLDQGLQFLIQYYNGEERAKGNILERFSAQQFPDLHSELNLSSLELGDSALYFCASSRSWESNEKLFFGSGTQLSVL.